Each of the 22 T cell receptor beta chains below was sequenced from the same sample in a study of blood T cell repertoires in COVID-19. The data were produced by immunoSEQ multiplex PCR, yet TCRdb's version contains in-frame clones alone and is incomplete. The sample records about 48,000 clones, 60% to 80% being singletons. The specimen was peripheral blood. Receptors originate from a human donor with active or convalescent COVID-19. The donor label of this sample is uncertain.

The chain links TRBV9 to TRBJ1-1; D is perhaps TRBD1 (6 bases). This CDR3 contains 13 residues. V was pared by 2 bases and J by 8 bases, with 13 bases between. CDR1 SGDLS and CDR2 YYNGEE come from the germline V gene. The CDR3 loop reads CASSVRTAGEAFF. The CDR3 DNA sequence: TGTGCCAGCAGCGTTCGGACAGCCGGAGAAGCTTTCTTT.

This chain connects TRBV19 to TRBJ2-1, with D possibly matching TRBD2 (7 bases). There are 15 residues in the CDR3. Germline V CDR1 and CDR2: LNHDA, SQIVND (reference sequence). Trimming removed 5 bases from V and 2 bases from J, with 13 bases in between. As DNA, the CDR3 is TGTGCCAGTAGTTCACAGGGAGGGACCTACAATGAGCAGTTCTTC. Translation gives CASSSQGGTYNEQFF.

CDR3 in amino acids: CASSPYLREANNEQFF. In DNA, the CDR3 is TGTGCCAGCAGCCCGTACTTACGGGAGGCAAACAATGAGCAGTTCTTC. The V and J genes are TRBV28 and TRBJ2-1; 7 bases match TRBD2. V lost 6 bases, J lost 5 bases, and 13 bases stayed unmatched. The germline CDR1 and CDR2 sequences are MDHEN and SYDVKM. This CDR3 is built from 16 residues.

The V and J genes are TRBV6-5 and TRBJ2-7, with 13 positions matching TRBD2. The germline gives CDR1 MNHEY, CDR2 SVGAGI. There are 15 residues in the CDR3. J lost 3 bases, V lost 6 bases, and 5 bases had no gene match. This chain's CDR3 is CASRTSGRAFYEQYF. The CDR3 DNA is TGTGCCAGCAGAACTAGCGGGAGGGCCTTCTACGAGCAGTACTTC.

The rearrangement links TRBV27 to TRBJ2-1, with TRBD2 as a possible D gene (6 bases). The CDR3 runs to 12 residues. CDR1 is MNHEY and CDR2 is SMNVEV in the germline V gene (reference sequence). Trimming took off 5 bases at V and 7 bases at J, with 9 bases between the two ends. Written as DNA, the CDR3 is TGTGCCAGCAGTCCAGGAGGGAATGAGCAGTTCTTC. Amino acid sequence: CASSPGGNEQFF.

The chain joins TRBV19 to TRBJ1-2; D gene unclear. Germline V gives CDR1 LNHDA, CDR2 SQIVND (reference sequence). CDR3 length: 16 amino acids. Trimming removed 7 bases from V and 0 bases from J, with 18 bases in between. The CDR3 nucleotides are TGTGCCAGTATTCCCGGGAGAACCTCGTCTAACTATGGCTACACCTTC. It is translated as CASIPGRTSSNYGYTF.

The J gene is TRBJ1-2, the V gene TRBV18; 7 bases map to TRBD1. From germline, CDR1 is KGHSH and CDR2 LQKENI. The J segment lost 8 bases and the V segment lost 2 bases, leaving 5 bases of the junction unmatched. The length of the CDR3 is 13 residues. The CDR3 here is CASSPTGERGYTF. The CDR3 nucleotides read TGTGCCAGCTCACCAACAGGGGAGCGGGGCTACACCTTC.

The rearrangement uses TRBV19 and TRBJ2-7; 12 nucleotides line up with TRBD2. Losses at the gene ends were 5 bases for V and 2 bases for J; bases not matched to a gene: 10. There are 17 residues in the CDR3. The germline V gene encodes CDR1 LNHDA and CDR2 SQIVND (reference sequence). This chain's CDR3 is CASSPRTSGTSPYEQYF. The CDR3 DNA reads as TGTGCCAGTAGTCCCCGGACTAGCGGGACCTCTCCCTACGAGCAGTACTTC.

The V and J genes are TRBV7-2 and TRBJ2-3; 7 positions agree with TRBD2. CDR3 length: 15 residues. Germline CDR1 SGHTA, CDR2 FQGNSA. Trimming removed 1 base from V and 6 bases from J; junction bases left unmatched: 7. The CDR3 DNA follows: TGTGCCAGCAGCTTAGTGCGGGAGAGTGTGGATACGCAGTATTTT. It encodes CASSLVRESVDTQYF.

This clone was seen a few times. The DNA for the CDR3 is TGCAGCGTTGAAGATCGGAGCCCGGGACATCCTTACGAGCAGTACTTC. Translated: CSVEDRSPGHPYEQYF. The rearrangement links TRBV29-1 to TRBJ2-7; tentative D call: TRBD1 (6 bases). The germline V and J ends were trimmed by 0 bases and 4 bases, with 19 bases remaining between them. CDR3 size: 16 residues. The germline gives CDR1 SQVTM, CDR2 ANQGSEA.

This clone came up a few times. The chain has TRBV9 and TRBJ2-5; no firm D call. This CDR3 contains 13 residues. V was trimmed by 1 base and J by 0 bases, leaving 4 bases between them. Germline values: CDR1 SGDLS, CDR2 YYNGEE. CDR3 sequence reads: CASSVNNQETQYF. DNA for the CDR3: TGTGCCAGCAGCGTAAACAACCAAGAGACCCAGTACTTC.

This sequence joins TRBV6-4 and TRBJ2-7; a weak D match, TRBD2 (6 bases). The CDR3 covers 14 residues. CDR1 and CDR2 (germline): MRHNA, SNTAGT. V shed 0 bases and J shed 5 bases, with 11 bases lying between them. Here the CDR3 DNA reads TGTGCCAGCAGTGACTCCCGGGAGAGTAACGAGCAGTACTTC. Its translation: CASSDSRESNEQYF.

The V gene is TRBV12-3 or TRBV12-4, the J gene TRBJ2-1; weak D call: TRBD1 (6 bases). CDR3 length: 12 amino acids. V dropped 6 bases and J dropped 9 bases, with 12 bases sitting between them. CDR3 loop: CASSNRVGEQFF. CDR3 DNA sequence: TGTGCCAGCAGCAACAGGGTGGGTGAGCAGTTCTTC.

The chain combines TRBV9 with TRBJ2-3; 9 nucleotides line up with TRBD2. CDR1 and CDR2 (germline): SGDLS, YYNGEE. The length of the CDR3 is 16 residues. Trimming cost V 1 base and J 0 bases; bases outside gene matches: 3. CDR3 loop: CASSVRREGSTDTQYF. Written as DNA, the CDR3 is TGTGCCAGCAGCGTACGGCGGGAGGGGAGCACAGATACGCAGTATTTT.

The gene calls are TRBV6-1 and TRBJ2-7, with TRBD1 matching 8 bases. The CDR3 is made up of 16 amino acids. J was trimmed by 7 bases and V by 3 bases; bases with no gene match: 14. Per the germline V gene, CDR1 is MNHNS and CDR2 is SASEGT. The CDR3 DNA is TGTGCCAGCAGTGACGAGGACAGGGTGCCCCGCTGGGAGCAGTACTTC. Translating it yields CASSDEDRVPRWEQYF.

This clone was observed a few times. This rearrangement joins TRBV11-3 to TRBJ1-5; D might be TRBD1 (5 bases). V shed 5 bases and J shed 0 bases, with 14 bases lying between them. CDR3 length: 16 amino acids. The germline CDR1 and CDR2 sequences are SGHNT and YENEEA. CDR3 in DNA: TGTGCCAGCAGCCTACAGACAGACCATAGCAATCAGCCCCAGCATTTT. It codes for CASSLQTDHSNQPQHF.

CDR3: CASSGPDRGGRDTQYF. CDR3 nucleotides: TGTGCCAGCAGTGGACCCGACAGGGGTGGACGAGATACGCAGTATTTT. This chain connects TRBV2 to TRBJ2-3; TRBD1 matches 8 bases. The CDR3 extends over 16 amino acids. Trimming took 4 bases from V and 5 from J; bases not matched to a gene: 11. Germline V gives CDR1 SNHLY, CDR2 FYNNEI.

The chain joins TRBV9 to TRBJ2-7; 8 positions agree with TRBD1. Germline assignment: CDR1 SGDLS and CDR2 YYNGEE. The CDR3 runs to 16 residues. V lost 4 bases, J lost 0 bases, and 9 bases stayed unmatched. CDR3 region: CASSFGQGHSSYEQYF. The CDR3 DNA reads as TGTGCCAGCAGCTTTGGACAGGGCCATAGCTCCTACGAGCAGTACTTC.

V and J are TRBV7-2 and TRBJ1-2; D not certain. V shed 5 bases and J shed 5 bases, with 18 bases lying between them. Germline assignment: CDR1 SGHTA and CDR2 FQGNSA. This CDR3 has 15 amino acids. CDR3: CASSLRSSSGYGYTF. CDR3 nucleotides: TGTGCCAGCAGCCTTCGTTCCTCCAGCGGGTATGGCTACACCTTC.

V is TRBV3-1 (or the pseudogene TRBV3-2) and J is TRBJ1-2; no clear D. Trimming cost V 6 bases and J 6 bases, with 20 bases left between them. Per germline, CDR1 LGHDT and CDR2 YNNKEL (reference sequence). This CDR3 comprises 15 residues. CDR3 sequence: CASSPVRAGGHGYTF. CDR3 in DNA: TGTGCCAGCAGTCCGGTCCGGGCCGGCGGGCATGGCTACACCTTC.

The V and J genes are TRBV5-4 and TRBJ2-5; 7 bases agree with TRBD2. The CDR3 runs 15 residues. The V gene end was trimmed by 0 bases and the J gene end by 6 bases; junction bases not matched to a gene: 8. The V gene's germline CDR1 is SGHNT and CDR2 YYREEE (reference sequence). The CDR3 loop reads CASSLAPGRGKTQYF. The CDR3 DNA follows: TGTGCCAGCAGCTTGGCTCCGGGGCGGGGGAAGACCCAGTACTTC.

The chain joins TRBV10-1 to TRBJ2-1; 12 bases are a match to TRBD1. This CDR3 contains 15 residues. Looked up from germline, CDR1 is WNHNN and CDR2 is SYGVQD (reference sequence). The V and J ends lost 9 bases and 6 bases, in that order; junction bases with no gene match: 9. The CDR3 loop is CASTPGQGAANEQFF. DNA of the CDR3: TGCGCCAGTACTCCGGGACAGGGGGCTGCCAATGAGCAGTTCTTC.